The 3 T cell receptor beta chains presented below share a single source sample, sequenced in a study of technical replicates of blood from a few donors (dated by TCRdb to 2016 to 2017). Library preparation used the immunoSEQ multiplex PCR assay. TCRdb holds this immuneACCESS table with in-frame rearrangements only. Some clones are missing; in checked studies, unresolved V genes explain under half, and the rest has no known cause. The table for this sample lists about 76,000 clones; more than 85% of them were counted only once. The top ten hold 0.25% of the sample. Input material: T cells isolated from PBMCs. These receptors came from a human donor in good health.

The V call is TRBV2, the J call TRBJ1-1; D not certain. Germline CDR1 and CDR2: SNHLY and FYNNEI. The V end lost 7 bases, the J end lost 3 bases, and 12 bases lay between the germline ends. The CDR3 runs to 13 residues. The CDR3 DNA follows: TGTGCCAGCAACATTCGAATATACACTGAAGCTTTCTTT. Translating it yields CASNIRIYTEAFF.

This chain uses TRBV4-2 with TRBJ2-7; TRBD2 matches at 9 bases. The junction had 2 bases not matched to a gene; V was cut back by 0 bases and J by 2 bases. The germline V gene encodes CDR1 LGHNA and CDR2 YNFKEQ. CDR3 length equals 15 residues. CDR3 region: CASSQDLAGAYEQYF. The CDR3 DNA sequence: TGTGCCAGCAGCCAAGATTTAGCGGGGGCCTACGAGCAGTACTTC.

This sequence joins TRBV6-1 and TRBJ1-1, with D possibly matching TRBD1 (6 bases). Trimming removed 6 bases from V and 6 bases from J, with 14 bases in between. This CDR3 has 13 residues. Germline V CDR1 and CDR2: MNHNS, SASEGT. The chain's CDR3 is CASSPRGASEAFF. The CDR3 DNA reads TGTGCCAGCAGCCCTCGGGGGGCCTCTGAAGCTTTCTTT.